Reported below is one T cell receptor beta chain. These data are taken from a study of OX40 agonist ivuxolimab in advanced cancers. The protocol was immunoSEQ multiplex PCR, while the TCRdb copy is restricted to in-frame clones and leaves out a portion. The sample contains under 110,000 clones, about nine tenths of which appear only once. The V end lost 4 bases, the J end lost 4 bases, and 13 bases lay between the germline ends. CDR3 length: 14 amino acids. The germline CDR1 and CDR2 sequences are SEHNR and FQNEAQ (reference sequence). The sequence was obtained from an adult with an advanced solid tumor such as melanoma, head and neck, liver or kidney cancer. The V gene is TRBV7-9, the J gene TRBJ1-2; D gene ambiguous. The starting material was CD4+ or CD8+ T cells sorted from blood, obtained in a trial of the OX40 agonist ivuxolimab. The CDR3 here is CASSSDFLGYGYTF. The CDR3 bases are TGTGCCAGCAGCTCGGACTTTTTAGGCTATGGCTACACCTTC.